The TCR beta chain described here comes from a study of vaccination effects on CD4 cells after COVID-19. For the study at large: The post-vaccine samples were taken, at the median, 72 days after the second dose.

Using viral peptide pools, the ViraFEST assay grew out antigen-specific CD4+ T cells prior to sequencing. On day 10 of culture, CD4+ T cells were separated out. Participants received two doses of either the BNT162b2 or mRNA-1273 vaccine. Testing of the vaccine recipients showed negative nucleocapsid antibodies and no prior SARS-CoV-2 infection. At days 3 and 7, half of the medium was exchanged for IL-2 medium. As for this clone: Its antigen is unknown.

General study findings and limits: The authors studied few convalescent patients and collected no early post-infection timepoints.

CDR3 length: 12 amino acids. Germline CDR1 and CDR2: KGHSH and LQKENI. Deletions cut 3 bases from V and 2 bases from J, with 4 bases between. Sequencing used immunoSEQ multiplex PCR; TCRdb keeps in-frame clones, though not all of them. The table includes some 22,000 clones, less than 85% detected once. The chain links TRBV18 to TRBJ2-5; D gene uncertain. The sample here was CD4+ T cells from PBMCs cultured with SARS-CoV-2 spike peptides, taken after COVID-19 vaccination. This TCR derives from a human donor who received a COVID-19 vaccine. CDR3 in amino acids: CASSPEQETQYF. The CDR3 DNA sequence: TGTGCCAGCTCACCGGAGCAAGAGACCCAGTACTTC.